This record covers a single T cell receptor (beta chain). The antigen is unknown. The germline V gene has CDR1 LNHDA and CDR2 SQIVND (reference sequence). V was pared by 4 bases and J by 11 bases, with 15 bases between. There are 14 residues in the CDR3. This specimen comes from a study of cytomegalovirus exposure and HLA in healthy donors. Findings of the study overall: There were several of the most significant clusters that appeared linked to common viral pathogens in a later analysis.

The PCR had 60 Vbeta and 13 Jbeta primers. The protocol was immunoSEQ multiplex PCR, while the TCRdb copy is restricted to in-frame clones and leaves out a portion. The sample carries approximately 130,000 clones, around 72% recorded once. Sequencing was done on a sample of PBMCs. This rearrangement joins TRBV19 to TRBJ1-6; the D is unclear. The clonotype comes from a man aged 50 to 59 in good health and CMV-seropositive. The CDR3: CASSTGLNNPPLHF. Written as DNA, the CDR3 is TGTGCCAGTAGTACGGGGTTAAACAATCCACCCCTCCACTTT.